This TCR beta chain was identified in a study of PD-L1 blockade in urothelial cancer. As for the study in general: Researchers looked at the blood 3 weeks (second dose) and 6 weeks after treatment began.

Regarding time point: peripheral blood 6 weeks after treatment start. Trimming pared 5 bases from V and 8 bases from J, leaving 14 bases between. CDR1 and CDR2 (germline): SGHRS, YFSETQ. The CDR3 sequence is 13 residues long. Profiled with immunoSEQ multiplex PCR; TCRdb holds only in-frame clones, not every one. The sample consists of around 69,000 clones, approximately 90% of them appearing once. Sequencing was performed on PBMCs, taken around atezolizumab (anti-PD-L1) treatment. This chain links TRBV5-1 with TRBJ2-1; D not certain. The sequence derives from a woman older than 75 with urothelial cancer. CDR3 loop: CASSSRTNHEQFF. For the CDR3, the DNA is TGCGCCAGCAGTTCTCGCACTAACCATGAGCAGTTCTTC.